This T cell receptor (beta chain) comes out of a study of cytomegalovirus exposure and HLA in healthy donors. Primers included in the PCR were 60 Vbeta and 13 Jbeta primers. Profiling relied on immunoSEQ multiplex PCR, and the TCRdb table lists in-frame clones only, not all of them. The top ten clones hold 1.5% to 2% of a sample with over 120,000 clones, more than 8% of them seen once. This clone was observed a handful of times. The TCR originated in a man over 45 in good health and CMV-seronegative. Sequences were obtained from PBMCs.

In nucleotides, the CDR3 is TGTGCCAGCAGCCGAGACAGGGATCCATACGAGCAGTACTTC. Translated: CASSRDRDPYEQYF. V gene TRBV6-6 combines with J gene TRBJ2-5; 7 nucleotides agree with TRBD1. The DNA matches TRBJ2-7 better at its end, which makes the J call doubtful. Germline assignment: CDR1 MNHNY and CDR2 SVGAGI (reference sequence). The CDR3 sequence is 14 residues long.